What follows are 10 T cell receptor beta chains derived from one specimen sequenced in a study of blood T cell repertoires in COVID-19. Measured with immunoSEQ multiplex PCR; TCRdb has only the in-frame clones, and not every one. The repertoire holds approximately 200,000 clones, with roughly four fifths as singletons. Material: peripheral blood. These receptors all stem from a woman aged 55-75 years with acute or convalescent COVID-19.

The chain recombines TRBV12-3 or TRBV12-4 with TRBJ2-1; D is unresolved. The CDR3 totals 11 residues. The V and J ends lost 9 bases and 7 bases respectively, with 10 bases between them. The CDR3 region is CASASWNEQFF. CDR3 DNA: TGTGCCAGTGCTAGTTGGAATGAGCAGTTCTTC.

This sequence joins TRBV3-1 (or the pseudogene TRBV3-2) and TRBJ2-2; TRBD1 matches 7 bases. This CDR3 has 14 residues. V was clipped by 5 bases and J by 6 bases; unmatched bases: 6. From germline, CDR1 is LGHDT and CDR2 YNNKEL (reference sequence). CDR3 nucleotides: TGTGCCAGCAGCTTTTATGGACAGGCCGGGGAGCTGTTTTTT. As protein: CASSFYGQAGELFF.

The V gene is TRBV30, the J gene TRBJ2-1; TRBD2 might be the D (6 bases). CDR3 length equals 14 residues. CDR1 and CDR2 from the germline V gene are GTSNPN and SVGIG (reference sequence). The V end lost 8 bases, the J end lost 1 base, and 15 bases lay between the germline ends. CDR3 coding DNA: TGTGCCGGAACCGGACTACCGTCCTACAATGAGCAGTTCTTC. Its translation is CAGTGLPSYNEQFF. Filled out from reference TRBV30 and TRBJ2-1, the complete variable domain reads SQTIHQWPATLVQPVGSPLSLECTVEGTSNPNLYWYRQAAGRGLQLLFYSVGIGQISSEVPQNLSASRPQDRQFILSSKKLLLSDSGFYLCAGTGLPSYNEQFFGPGTRLTVL.

The chain joins TRBV11-2 to TRBJ2-5; 9 bases match TRBD2. Germline V gives CDR1 SGHAT, CDR2 FQNNGV. This CDR3 has 15 amino acids. V lost 1 base and J lost 13; bases outside the gene matches: 13. The CDR3 DNA sequence: TGTGCCAGCAGCTTAGCCAGAGGACTAGCGTCGCCACGGTACTTC. Protein: CASSLARGLASPRYF.

The chain employs TRBV23-1 and TRBJ2-7; TRBD1 matches at 7 bases. TRBV23-1 is marked as an open reading frame, function uncertain. This CDR3 has 19 amino acids. V lost 2 bases, J lost 4 bases, and 20 bases stayed unmatched. For the CDR3, the DNA is TGCGCCAGCAGTCAACGGGCGGTGACAGGGTGGAAGTGGATATACGAGCAGTACTTC. Translated, it gives CASSQRAVTGWKWIYEQYF.

The chain carries TRBV3-1 (or the pseudogene TRBV3-2) and TRBJ1-3, with D perhaps matching TRBD1 (5 bases). This CDR3 has 15 residues. The germline V gene has CDR1 LGHDT and CDR2 YNNKEL (reference sequence). Trimming pared 3 bases from V and 0 bases from J, leaving 9 bases between. Here the CDR3 DNA reads TGTGCCAGCAGCCAGGGGGGATTCTCTGGAAACACCATATATTTT. This sequence encodes CASSQGGFSGNTIYF.

This clone was found once. V and J are TRBV6-5 and TRBJ1-2; possible D gene TRBD1, 6 bases. Germline lookup yields CDR1 MNHEY and CDR2 SVGAGI. The CDR3 is 13 residues long. The V end was cut by 5 bases, the J end by 6 bases, with 13 bases between. CDR3 sequence reads: CASSRDIKDGYTF. The CDR3 DNA reads TGTGCCAGCAGTCGGGACATTAAAGATGGCTACACCTTC.

A few counts support this clone. V is TRBV5-1 and J is TRBJ1-6, with D unresolved. V was cut by 1 base and J by 4 bases, with 9 bases left in between. The CDR3 is 15 amino acids. CDR1 and CDR2 (germline): SGHRS, YFSETQ. CDR3: CASSLSPGYNSPLHF. CDR3 bases: TGCGCCAGCAGCTTGTCGCCAGGATATAATTCACCCCTCCACTTT.

The chain is built from TRBV5-8 and TRBJ2-3, with 8 positions matching TRBD2. This CDR3 is 16 amino acids long. The V and J ends lost 4 bases and 2 bases, in that order; junction bases with no gene match: 9. The V gene's germline CDR1 is SGHTS and CDR2 YDEGEE. The CDR3 region has the DNA TGTGCCAGCAGCCGATCCCTACTAGCGGACACAGATACGCAGTATTTT. It translates to CASSRSLLADTDTQYF.

This clone was found a few times. The chain carries TRBV28 and TRBJ1-4, with TRBD1 matching 7 bases. The CDR3 is 11 amino acids. The germline CDR1 and CDR2 sequences are MDHEN and SYDVKM. With V trimmed by 9 bases and J by 8 bases, 3 bases remained unmatched. CDR3 amino acids: CASLQGEKLFF. The CDR3, as DNA: TGTGCCAGTCTACAGGGGGAAAAACTGTTTTTT.